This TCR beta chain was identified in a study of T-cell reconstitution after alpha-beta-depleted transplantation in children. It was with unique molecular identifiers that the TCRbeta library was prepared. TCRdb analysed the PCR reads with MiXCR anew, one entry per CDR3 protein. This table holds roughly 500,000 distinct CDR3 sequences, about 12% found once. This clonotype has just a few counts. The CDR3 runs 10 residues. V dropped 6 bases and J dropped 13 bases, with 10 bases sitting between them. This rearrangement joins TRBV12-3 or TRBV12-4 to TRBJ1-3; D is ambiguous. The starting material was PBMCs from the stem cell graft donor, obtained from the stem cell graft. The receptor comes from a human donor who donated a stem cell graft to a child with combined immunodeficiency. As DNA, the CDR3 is TGTGCCAGCAGGGGTGATTCGATATATTTT. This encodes CASRGDSIYF.